This T cell receptor (beta chain) was recorded in a study of T cells in Graves' hyperthyroidism and ophthalmopathy. Study observations and caveats: Ophthalmopathy prediction by the model preceded onset by a median roughly 6 months. Through a model of 13 V-J features, ophthalmopathy was separated from stable hyperthyroidism.

J gave up 1 base and V 4 bases, and 8 bases lay outside the gene matches. In germline, CDR1 is SEHNR, CDR2 FQNEAQ (reference sequence). The CDR3 is 17 amino acids. The source material, RNA transcripts, was used to amplify TCR beta CDR3 regions. The study used the HTBI primer set for a first-round RT-PCR of the TCR CDR3. In TCRdb, the multiplex PCR reads were re-called with MiXCR into one record per CDR3 protein. Seen here are over 700,000 distinct CDR3 sequences, roughly 37% observed once, and the top ten hold 8.9%. This clonotype appeared a few times. The antigen is undetermined. The chain recombines TRBV7-9 with TRBJ1-5, with 9 nucleotides matching TRBD1. What was sequenced was blood. The source is a man between 18 and 35 years old with Graves' hyperthyroidism. The CDR3 nucleotides read TGTGCCAGCAGCTGTACAGGGGGCGGAGGAAGCAATCAGCCCCAGCATTTT. Its translation is CASSCTGGGGSNQPQHF.